This TCR beta chain was documented in a study of shared clonotypes between healthy human individuals. With regard to this clone: What it binds is not known.

The CDR3 has 13 residues. CDR1 and CDR2 from the germline V gene are SNHLY and FYNNEI. V shed 6 bases, J shed 8 bases, and the junction held 7 bases outside the gene matches. Study donors comprised healthy, HIV-negative adults devoid of recent acute infection or vaccination. Every immunoSEQ plate was one replicate of a subset's evenly spread DNA. Here immunoSEQ multiplex PCR was the method, and the copy in TCRdb shows in-frame clones only, minus some. Of 2 million to 2.5 million clones in the sample, approximately 96% were seen once. Points from the study as a whole: How much donors shared clonotypes was expected to be affected by sequencing depth.

The origin of this receptor is a man aged 18 to 30 in good health. The sample comprised naive CD4+ T cells sorted from blood. Stated subset: CD45RA+ positively selected. The V call is TRBV2, the J call TRBJ1-2; TRBD1 matches 9 bases. CDR3: CASSRGTGSGYTF. The CDR3, as DNA: TGTGCCAGCAGCCGCGGGACAGGGAGCGGCTACACCTTC.